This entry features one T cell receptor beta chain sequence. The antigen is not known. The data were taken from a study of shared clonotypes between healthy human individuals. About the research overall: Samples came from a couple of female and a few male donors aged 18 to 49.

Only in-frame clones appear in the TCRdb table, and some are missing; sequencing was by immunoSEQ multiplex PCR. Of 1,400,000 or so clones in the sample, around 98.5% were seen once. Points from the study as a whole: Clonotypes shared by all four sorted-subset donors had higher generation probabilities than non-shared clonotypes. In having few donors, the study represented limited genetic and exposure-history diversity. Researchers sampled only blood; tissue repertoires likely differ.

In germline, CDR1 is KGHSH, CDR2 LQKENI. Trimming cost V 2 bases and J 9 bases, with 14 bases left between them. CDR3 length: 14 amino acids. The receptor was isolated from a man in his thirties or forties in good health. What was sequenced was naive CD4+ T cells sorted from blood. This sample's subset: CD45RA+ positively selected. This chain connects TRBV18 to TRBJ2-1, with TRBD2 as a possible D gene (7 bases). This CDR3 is CASSPGKGEGEQFF. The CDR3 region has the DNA TGTGCCAGCTCACCAGGGAAGGGGGAGGGTGAGCAGTTCTTC.